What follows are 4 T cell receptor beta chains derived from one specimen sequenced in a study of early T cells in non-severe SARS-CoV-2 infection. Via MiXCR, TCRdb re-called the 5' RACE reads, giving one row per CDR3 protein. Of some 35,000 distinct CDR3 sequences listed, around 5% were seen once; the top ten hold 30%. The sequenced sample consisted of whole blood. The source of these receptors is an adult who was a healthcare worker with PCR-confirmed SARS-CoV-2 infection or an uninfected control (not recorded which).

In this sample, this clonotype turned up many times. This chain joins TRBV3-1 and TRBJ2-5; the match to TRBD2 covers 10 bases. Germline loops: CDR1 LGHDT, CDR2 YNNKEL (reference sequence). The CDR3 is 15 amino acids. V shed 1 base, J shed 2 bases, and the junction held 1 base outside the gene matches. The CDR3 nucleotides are TGTGCCAGCAGCCAAGCGGGACTAGCGCAAGAGACCCAGTACTTC. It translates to CASSQAGLAQETQYF.

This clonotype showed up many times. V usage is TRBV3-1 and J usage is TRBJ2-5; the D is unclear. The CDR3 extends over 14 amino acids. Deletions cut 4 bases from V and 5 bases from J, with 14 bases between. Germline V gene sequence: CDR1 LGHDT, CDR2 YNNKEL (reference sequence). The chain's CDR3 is CASSPREVLETQYF. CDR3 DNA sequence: TGTGCCAGCAGCCCACGCGAGGTTCTTGAGACCCAGTACTTC.

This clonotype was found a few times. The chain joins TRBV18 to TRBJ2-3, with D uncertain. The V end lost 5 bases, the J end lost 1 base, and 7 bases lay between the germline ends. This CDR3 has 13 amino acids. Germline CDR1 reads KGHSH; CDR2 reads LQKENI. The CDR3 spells CASSSPGTDTQYF. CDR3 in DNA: TGTGCCAGCTCATCGCCGGGCACAGATACGCAGTATTTT.

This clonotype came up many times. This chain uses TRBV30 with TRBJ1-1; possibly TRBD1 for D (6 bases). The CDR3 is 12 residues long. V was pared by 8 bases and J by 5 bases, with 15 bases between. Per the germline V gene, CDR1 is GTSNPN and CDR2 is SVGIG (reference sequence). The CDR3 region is CALKRGATEAFF. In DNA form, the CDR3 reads TGTGCCCTCAAGCGGGGGGCGACTGAAGCTTTCTTT.